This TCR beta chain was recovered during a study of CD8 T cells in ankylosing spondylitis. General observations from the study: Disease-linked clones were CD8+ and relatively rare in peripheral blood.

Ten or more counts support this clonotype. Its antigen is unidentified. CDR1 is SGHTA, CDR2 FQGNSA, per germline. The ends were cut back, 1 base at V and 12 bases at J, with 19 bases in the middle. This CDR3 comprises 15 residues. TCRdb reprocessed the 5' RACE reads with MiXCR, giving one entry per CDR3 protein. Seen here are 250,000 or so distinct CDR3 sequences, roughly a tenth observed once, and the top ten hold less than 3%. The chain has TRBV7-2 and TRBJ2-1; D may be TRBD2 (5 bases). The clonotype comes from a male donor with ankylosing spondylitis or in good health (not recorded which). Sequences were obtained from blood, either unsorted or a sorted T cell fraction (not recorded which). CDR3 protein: CASSLVRETEGGQFF. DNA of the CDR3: TGTGCCAGCAGCTTAGTGAGGGAGACCGAAGGAGGGCAGTTCTTC.